Listed below are T cell receptor beta chains from one sample, sequenced in a study of radiation and T cells in renal cell carcinoma. Some clones are missing from TCRdb's copy, which holds only in-frame ones; the method was immunoSEQ multiplex PCR. The repertoire holds some 130,000 clones, with around nine tenths as singletons. The specimen comprised blood, sampled from a patient whose treatment included radiotherapy and nephrectomy. The receptors stem from a woman in her 70s with renal cell carcinoma. CDR3s include the opening cysteine and the closing phenylalanine or tryptophan. D genes are given only for firm matches. Not all rows give a size; the values are once, few, many and, for expanded clones, a class.

J gene,clone size,D gene,V gene,CDR3 DNA,CDR3 protein
TRBJ1-5,NA,NA,TRBV30,TGTGCCACCTGGGCCCCTCCGCCCCAGCATTTT,CATWAPPPQHF
TRBJ1-1,NA,NA,TRBV6-5,TGTGCCAGCAGTCCCCACGGGGGGCCTAACACTGAAGCTTTCTTT,CASSPHGGPNTEAFF
TRBJ2-7,NA,NA,TRBV30,TGTGCCTGGAGTGTAGACGGGGGAATTGGGCAGTACTTC,CAWSVDGGIGQYF
TRBJ1-3,NA,TRBD1,TRBV5-6,TGTGCCAGCAGTTCAGGGGGAGGAAACACCATATATTTT,CASSSGGGNTIYF
TRBJ1-6,NA,TRBD1,TRBV4-1,TGCGCCAGCAGCCAGGCTGGACAGGGCCCCTTCTTT,CASSQAGQGPFF
TRBJ1-6,NA,NA,TRBV6-1,TGTGCCAGCAGCTCTTTTGTTTCTAATTCACCCCTCCACTTT,CASSSFVSNSPLHF
TRBJ1-1,NA,TRBD1,TRBV7-8,TGTGCCAGCAGCCTCCGGGACAGCTCTGAAGCTTTCTTT,CASSLRDSSEAFF
TRBJ2-3,NA,TRBD2,TRBV2,TGTGCCAGCAGTGAGACTAGCGTCACCACGCAGTATTTT,CASSETSVTTQYF
TRBJ2-7,few,NA,TRBV7-9,TGTGCCAGCAAGGCCGGGGGTTTCGACGAGCAGTACTTC,CASKAGGFDEQYF
TRBJ2-3,NA,TRBD2,TRBV2,TGTGCCAGCAGGAGACGCGGGGGGGCAGAAGATACGCAGTATTTT,CASRRRGGAEDTQYF
TRBJ1-5,few,NA,TRBV6-6,TGTGCCAGCAGTCCGCCCCCGGGGGGTCAGCCCCAGCATTTT,CASSPPPGGQPQHF
TRBJ1-6,NA,NA,TRBV5-1,TGCGCCAGCAGCTTGTCCGGGAATACCTCACCCCTCCACTTT,CASSLSGNTSPLHF
TRBJ2-7,NA,TRBD1,TRBV29-1,TGCAGCGTCAAGAGACAGGGTGGCCACGAGCAGTACTTC,CSVKRQGGHEQYF
TRBJ2-1,NA,TRBD2,TRBV19,TGTGCCAGTACCCCGGGAGGCCTTTTATCCTACAATGAGCAGTTCTTC,CASTPGGLLSYNEQFF
TRBJ1-1,NA,NA,TRBV7-2,TGTGCCAGCAGCTCGAGCTCAGGGGTGTACACTGAAGCTTTCTTT,CASSSSSGVYTEAFF
TRBJ1-3,NA,NA,TRBV7-8,TGTGCCAGCAGCTTAGCGCTCTTCCCCTCTGGAAACACCATATATTTT,CASSLALFPSGNTIYF
TRBJ1-2,NA,TRBD1,TRBV30,TGTGCCTGGAGTGGGACAGGAAAATTGGGGGGCTACACCTTC,CAWSGTGKLGGYTF
TRBJ2-1,NA,NA,TRBV5-1,TGCGCCAGCAGCCCCCGGACAGACCGGAATGAGCAGTTCTTC,CASSPRTDRNEQFF
TRBJ1-2,NA,NA,TRBV6-5,TGTGCCAGCAGTCACCACCAACAGGTCACCTATGGCTACACCTTC,CASSHHQQVTYGYTF
TRBJ2-7,NA,NA,TRBV6-6,TGTGCCAGCGGACCTAGCGCGTCCTACGAGCAGTACTTC,CASGPSASYEQYF
TRBJ1-2,NA,NA,TRBV5-6,TGTGCCAGCAGCTTGGACAGGGTCAATGGCTACACCTTC,CASSLDRVNGYTF
TRBJ2-1,NA,NA,TRBV19,TGTGCCAGTAGTATTTCCGCGGGGTCCAATGAGCAGTTCTTC,CASSISAGSNEQFF
TRBJ1-2,NA,TRBD1,TRBV19,TGTGCCAGTAGTTTCCAACTAGGACAGGGGTCGTATGGCTACACCTTC,CASSFQLGQGSYGYTF
TRBJ1-1,NA,NA,TRBV6-5,TGTGCCAGCAGACTTCACAGGGAAAGCACTGAAGCTTTCTTT,CASRLHRESTEAFF
TRBJ1-3,NA,TRBD1,TRBV27,TGTGCCAGCAGGCCAGACAGGGGGCTGGGAAACACCATATATTTT,CASRPDRGLGNTIYF
TRBJ1-4,NA,TRBD1,TRBV27,TGTGCCAGCAGGCCGACAGGGCCGGGGGGTGAAAAACTGTTTTTT,CASRPTGPGGEKLFF
TRBJ2-3,NA,NA,TRBV18,TGTGCCAGCTCCCAGGACAGTGGTGGGACAGATACGCAGTATTTT,CASSQDSGGTDTQYF
TRBJ2-1,NA,NA,TRBV30,TGTGCCTGGAAGCGGCTAGCCTATGAGCAGTTCTTC,CAWKRLAYEQFF
TRBJ2-3,NA,NA,TRBV5-1,TGCGCCAGCAGTTTAGATACAGATACGCAGTATTTT,CASSLDTDTQYF
TRBJ1-6,NA,NA,TRBV4-3,TGCGCCAGCAGCCAAGATGCTCAAGGGTCCTATAATTCACCCCTCCACTTT,CASSQDAQGSYNSPLHF
TRBJ2-6,NA,NA,TRBV7-2,TGTGCCAGCAGCTTAGCTGGGGCCAACGTCCTGACTTTC,CASSLAGANVLTF
TRBJ1-2,NA,NA,TRBV6-4,TGTGCCAGCAGCCCCACCATACAGGGTGCCTATGGCTACACCTTC,CASSPTIQGAYGYTF
TRBJ2-1,NA,NA,TRBV11-3,TGTGCCAGCAGCGGGGGGGCTAACTCCTACAATGAGCAGTTCTTC,CASSGGANSYNEQFF
TRBJ1-1,NA,NA,TRBV10-3,TGTGCCATCAGTGAGTCGGCGGGCCCCGTCATGAACACTGAAGCTTTCTTT,CAISESAGPVMNTEAFF
TRBJ2-3,NA,TRBD2,TRBV2,TGTGCCAGCTTTGAGACTAGCCGCGGGGATACGCAGTATTTT,CASFETSRGDTQYF
TRBJ1-5,NA,NA,TRBV5-4,TGTGCCAGCAGCTTGGAGGCGGGACCTAATCAGCCCCAGCATTTT,CASSLEAGPNQPQHF
TRBJ1-5,NA,NA,TRBV4-2,TGTGCCAGCAGCCAAGCAGGGCCCCAGGGGCCCCAGCATTTT,CASSQAGPQGPQHF
TRBJ2-6,NA,NA,TRBV2,TGTGCCAGCACAGGGGAAGGTGGGGCCAACGTCCTGACTTTC,CASTGEGGANVLTF
TRBJ1-1,NA,TRBD1,TRBV7-2,TGTGCCAGCAGCTTAATACAGGGGGTCACTGAAGCTTTCTTT,CASSLIQGVTEAFF
TRBJ2-1,NA,NA,TRBV11-3,TGTGCCAGCAGCTACAAGGTTGGCTCCTACAATGAGCAGTTCTTC,CASSYKVGSYNEQFF
TRBJ1-1,NA,NA,TRBV29-1,TGCAGCGTTCTCTATCACAGGAACACTGAAGCTTTCTTT,CSVLYHRNTEAFF
TRBJ2-7,NA,TRBD1,TRBV5-6,TGTGCCAGCAGTTCCGGGACAGGGTACGAGCAGTACTTC,CASSSGTGYEQYF
TRBJ1-5,once,NA,TRBV19,TGTGCCAGTAGTGCCCCGGGGGGGAGTCAGCCCCAGCATTTT,CASSAPGGSQPQHF
TRBJ1-1,NA,TRBD1,TRBV19,TGTGCCAGTAGATGGACAGGGGTGCCTGAAGCTTTCTTT,CASRWTGVPEAFF
TRBJ1-3,NA,NA,TRBV5-5,TGTGCCAGCAGCTTGGTGGGCAGCAGCTCTGGAAACACCATATATTTT,CASSLVGSSSGNTIYF
TRBJ1-2,NA,TRBD1,TRBV10-3,TGTGCCATCAGTGGATTTTCTCAGGGGGCGAGTGGCTACACCTTC,CAISGFSQGASGYTF
TRBJ1-3,NA,NA,TRBV7-2,TGTGCCAGCAGCTTAAGTCTGAGTTACTCTGGAAACACCATATATTTT,CASSLSLSYSGNTIYF
TRBJ2-1,NA,TRBD1,TRBV4-3,TGCGCCAGCAGCCAAGAACGTACAGGGGGACCCTACAATGAGCAGTTCTTC,CASSQERTGGPYNEQFF
TRBJ2-2,NA,NA,TRBV11-2,TGTGCCAGCAGCTTAGAGGGCAGGGGCACCGGGGAGCTGTTTTTT,CASSLEGRGTGELFF
TRBJ1-2,NA,TRBD1,TRBV18,TGTGCCAGCTCACCACCAGGACAGGAGGATGGCTACACCTTC,CASSPPGQEDGYTF
TRBJ2-2,NA,TRBD1,TRBV7-3,TGTGCCAGCAGCTTCTCTATCCTGGGACAGGGGAACACCGGGGAGCTGTTTTTT,CASSFSILGQGNTGELFF
TRBJ1-1,NA,NA,TRBV4-1,TGCGCCAGCAGCCAAGGGGGGCGGGCCACTGAAGCTTTCTTT,CASSQGGRATEAFF
TRBJ2-5,NA,NA,TRBV14,TGTGCCAGCGCAGCAGGCCCAGAGACCCAGTACTTC,CASAAGPETQYF
TRBJ2-7,NA,TRBD2,TRBV4-3,TGCGCCAGCAGCCAAGGGACTAGCGGGGGTTGGGAGCAGTACTTC,CASSQGTSGGWEQYF
TRBJ1-2,NA,TRBD1,TRBV9,TGTGCCAGCAGCGTCGGACAGGGACATAACTATGGCTACACCTTC,CASSVGQGHNYGYTF
TRBJ2-3,NA,NA,TRBV10-2,TGCGCCAGCAGTGAGCCCCCAGGGTGGCCAGATACGCAGTATTTT,CASSEPPGWPDTQYF
TRBJ2-5,NA,NA,TRBV5-4,TGTGCCAGCAGCTTGGACCAGGTCGGGGGATTAGAGACCCAGTACTTC,CASSLDQVGGLETQYF
TRBJ2-3,NA,NA,TRBV5-1,TGCGCCAGCAGCTCCGGGGACACAGATACGCAGTATTTT,CASSSGDTDTQYF